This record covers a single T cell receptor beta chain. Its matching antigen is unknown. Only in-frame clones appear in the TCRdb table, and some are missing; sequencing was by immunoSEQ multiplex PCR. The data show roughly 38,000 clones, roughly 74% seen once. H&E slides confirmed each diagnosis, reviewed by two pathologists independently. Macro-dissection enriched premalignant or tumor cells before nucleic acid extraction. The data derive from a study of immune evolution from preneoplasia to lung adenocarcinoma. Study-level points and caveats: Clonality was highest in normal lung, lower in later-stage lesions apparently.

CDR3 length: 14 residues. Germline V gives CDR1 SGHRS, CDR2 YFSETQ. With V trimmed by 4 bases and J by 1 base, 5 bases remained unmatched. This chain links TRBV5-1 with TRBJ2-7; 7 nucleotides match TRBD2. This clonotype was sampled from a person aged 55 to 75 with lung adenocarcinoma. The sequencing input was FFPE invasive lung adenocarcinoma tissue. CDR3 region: CASSNAGDSYEQYF. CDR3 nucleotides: TGCGCCAGCAGCAACGCGGGGGATTCCTACGAGCAGTACTTC.